This T cell receptor beta chain was captured by sequencing in a study of blood T cell repertoires in COVID-19. The overall study: Donors in the United States, Italy and Spain gave samples during acute or convalescent COVID-19.

The CDR3 has 14 amino acids. The V gene's germline CDR1 is MDHEN and CDR2 SYDVKM. V shed 5 bases, J shed 0 bases, and the junction held 4 bases outside the gene matches. TCRdb's copy holds only in-frame clones and misses some; the assay was immunoSEQ multiplex PCR. The data hold roughly 120,000 clones, with around 80% observed a single time. The sequencing input was peripheral blood. The rearrangement uses TRBV28 and TRBJ2-7, with TRBD2 matching 7 bases. This clonotype was obtained from a man in his sixties or seventies with acute or convalescent COVID-19. CDR3 loop: CASSPGTNSYEQYF. The DNA for the CDR3 is TGTGCCAGCAGTCCCGGGACTAACTCCTACGAGCAGTACTTC.